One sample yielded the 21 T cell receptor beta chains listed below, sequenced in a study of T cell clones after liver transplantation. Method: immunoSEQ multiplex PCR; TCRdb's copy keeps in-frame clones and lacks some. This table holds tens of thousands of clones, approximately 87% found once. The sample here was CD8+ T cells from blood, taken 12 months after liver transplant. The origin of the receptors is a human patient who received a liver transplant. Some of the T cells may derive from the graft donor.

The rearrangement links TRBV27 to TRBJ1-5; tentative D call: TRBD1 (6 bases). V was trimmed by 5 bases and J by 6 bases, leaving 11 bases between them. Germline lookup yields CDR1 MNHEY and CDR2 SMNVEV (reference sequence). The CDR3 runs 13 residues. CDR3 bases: TGTGCCAGCAGTCACGACAGGCTTCAGCCCCAGCATTTT. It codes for CASSHDRLQPQHF.

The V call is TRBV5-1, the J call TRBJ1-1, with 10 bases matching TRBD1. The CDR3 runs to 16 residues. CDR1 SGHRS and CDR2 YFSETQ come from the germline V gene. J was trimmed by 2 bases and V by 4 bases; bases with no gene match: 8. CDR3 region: CASSLWTGGPNTEAFF. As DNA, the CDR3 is TGCGCCAGCAGCCTCTGGACAGGGGGTCCTAACACTGAAGCTTTCTTT.

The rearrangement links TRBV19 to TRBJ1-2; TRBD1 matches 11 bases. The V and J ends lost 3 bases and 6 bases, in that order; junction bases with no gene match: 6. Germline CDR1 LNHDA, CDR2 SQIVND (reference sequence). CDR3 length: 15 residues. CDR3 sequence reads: CASSIGQGAMDGYTF. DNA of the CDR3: TGTGCCAGTAGTATCGGACAGGGGGCGATGGATGGCTACACCTTC.

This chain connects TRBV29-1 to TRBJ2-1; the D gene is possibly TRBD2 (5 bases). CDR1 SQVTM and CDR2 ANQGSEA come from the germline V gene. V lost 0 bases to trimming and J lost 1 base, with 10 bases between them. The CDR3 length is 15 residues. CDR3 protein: CSVEDPGVSYNEQFF. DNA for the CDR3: TGCAGCGTTGAAGATCCCGGGGTGTCCTACAATGAGCAGTTCTTC.

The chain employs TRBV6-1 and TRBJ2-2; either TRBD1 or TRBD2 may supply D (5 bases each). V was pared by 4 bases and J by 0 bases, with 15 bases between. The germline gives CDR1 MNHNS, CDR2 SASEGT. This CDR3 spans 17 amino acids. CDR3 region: CASSAYTGTANTGELFF. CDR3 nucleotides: TGTGCCAGCAGTGCTTACACCGGGACCGCGAACACCGGGGAGCTGTTTTTT.

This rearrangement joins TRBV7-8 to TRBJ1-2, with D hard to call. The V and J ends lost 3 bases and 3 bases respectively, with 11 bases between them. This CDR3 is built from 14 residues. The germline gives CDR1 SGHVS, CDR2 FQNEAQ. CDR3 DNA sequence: TGTGCCAGCAGCTTCGCAGAGGAGGACTATGGCTACACCTTC. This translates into CASSFAEEDYGYTF. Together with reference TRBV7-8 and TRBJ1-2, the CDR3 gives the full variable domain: GAGVSQSPRYKVAKRGQDVALRCDPISGHVSLFWYQQALGQGPEFLTYFQNEAQLDKSGLPSDRFFAERPEGSVSTLKIQRTQQEDSAVYLCASSFAEEDYGYTFGSGTRLTVV.

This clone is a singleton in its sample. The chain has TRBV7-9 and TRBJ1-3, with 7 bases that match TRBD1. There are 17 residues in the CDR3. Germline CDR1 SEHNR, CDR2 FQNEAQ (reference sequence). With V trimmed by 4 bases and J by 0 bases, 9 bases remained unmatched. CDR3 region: CASSSPPGTVSGNTIYF. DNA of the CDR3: TGTGCCAGCAGCTCCCCACCTGGGACAGTCTCTGGAAACACCATATATTTT.

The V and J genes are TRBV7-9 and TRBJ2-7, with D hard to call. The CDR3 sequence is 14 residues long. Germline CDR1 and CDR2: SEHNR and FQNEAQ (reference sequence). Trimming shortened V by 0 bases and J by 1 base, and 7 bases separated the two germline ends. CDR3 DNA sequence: TGTGCCAGCAGCTTAGCACCTGGGTCCTACGAGCAGTACTTC. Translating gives CASSLAPGSYEQYF.

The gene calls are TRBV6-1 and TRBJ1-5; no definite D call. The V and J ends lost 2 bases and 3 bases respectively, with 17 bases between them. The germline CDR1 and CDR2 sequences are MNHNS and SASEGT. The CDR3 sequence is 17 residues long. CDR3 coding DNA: TGTGCCAGCAGTGAAAATGAGAAGGGTTGGGACAATCAGCCCCAGCATTTT. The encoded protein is CASSENEKGWDNQPQHF.

This CDR3 reads CASSYLPDYGYTF. CDR3 in DNA: TGTGCCAGCAGTTACTTGCCGGACTATGGCTACACCTTC. This chain joins TRBV6-5 and TRBJ1-2; no firm D call. The length of the CDR3 is 13 residues. Trimming stripped 1 base from V and 3 bases from J, with 6 bases between. Per germline, CDR1 MNHEY and CDR2 SVGAGI.

The CDR3 reads CASSTGTYLNTEAFF. CDR3 coding DNA: TGTGCCAGTAGTACCGGGACTTACCTTAACACTGAAGCTTTCTTT. The rearrangement links TRBV19 to TRBJ1-1; the D gene is possibly TRBD1 (5 bases). Trimming removed 4 bases from V and 2 bases from J, with 14 bases in between. This CDR3 is built from 15 residues. Germline lookup yields CDR1 LNHDA and CDR2 SQIVND (reference sequence).

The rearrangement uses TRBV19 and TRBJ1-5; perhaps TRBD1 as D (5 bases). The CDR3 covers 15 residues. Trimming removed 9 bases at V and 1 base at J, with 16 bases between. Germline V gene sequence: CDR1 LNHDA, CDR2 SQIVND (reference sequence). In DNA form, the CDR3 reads TGTGCCAGCCAATGGGGGGGGACGAGCAATCAGCCCCAGCATTTT. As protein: CASQWGGTSNQPQHF.

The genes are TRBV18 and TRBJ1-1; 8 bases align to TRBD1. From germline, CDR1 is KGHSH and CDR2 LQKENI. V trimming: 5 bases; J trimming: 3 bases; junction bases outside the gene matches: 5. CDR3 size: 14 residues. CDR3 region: CASSSTGVYTEAFF. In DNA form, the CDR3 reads TGTGCCAGCTCATCGACAGGGGTCTACACTGAAGCTTTCTTT.

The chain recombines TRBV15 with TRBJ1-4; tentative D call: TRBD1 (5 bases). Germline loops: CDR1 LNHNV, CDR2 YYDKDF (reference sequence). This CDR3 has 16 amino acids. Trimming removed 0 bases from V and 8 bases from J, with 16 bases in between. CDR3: CATSRDPGRNYEKLFF. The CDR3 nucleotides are TGTGCCACCAGCAGAGATCCGGGACGGAATTACGAAAAACTGTTTTTT.

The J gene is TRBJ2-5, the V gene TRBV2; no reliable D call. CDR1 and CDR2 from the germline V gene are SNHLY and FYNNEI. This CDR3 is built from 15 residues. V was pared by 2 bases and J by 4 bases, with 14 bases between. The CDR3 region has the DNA TGTGCCAGCAGTGAACGGTGGAATTGGGGAGAGACCCAGTACTTC. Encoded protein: CASSERWNWGETQYF.

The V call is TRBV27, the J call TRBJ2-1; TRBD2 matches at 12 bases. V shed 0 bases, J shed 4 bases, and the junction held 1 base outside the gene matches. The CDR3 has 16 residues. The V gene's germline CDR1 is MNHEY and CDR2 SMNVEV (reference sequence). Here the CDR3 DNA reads TGTGCCAGCAGTTTATCGGGACTAGCGGGTTACAATGAGCAGTTCTTC. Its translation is CASSLSGLAGYNEQFF.

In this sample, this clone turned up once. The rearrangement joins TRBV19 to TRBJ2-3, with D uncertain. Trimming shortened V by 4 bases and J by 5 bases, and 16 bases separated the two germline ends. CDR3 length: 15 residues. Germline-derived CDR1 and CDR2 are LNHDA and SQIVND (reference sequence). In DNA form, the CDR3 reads TGTGCCAGTAGTAGACGGACCCTGGTTCAAGATACGCAGTATTTT. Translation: CASSRRTLVQDTQYF.

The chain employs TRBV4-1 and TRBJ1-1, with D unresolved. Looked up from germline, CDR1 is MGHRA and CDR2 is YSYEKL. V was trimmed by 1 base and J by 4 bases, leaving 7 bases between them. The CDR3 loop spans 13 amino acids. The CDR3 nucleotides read TGCGCCAGCAGCCAAGTCATATTCACTGAAGCTTTCTTT. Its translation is CASSQVIFTEAFF.

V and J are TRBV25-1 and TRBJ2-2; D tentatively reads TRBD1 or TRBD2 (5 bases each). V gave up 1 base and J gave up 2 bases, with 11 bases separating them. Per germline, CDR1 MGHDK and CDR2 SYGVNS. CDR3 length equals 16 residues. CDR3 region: CASSESDGANTGELFF. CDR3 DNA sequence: TGTGCCAGCAGTGAATCCGACGGGGCCAACACCGGGGAGCTGTTTTTT.

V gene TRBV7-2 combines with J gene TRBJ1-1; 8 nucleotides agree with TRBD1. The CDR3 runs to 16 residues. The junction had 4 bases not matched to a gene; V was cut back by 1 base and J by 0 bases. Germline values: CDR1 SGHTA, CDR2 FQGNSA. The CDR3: CASSLVTGALNTEAFF. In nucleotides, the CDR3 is TGTGCCAGCAGCTTAGTGACAGGGGCTTTGAACACTGAAGCTTTCTTT.

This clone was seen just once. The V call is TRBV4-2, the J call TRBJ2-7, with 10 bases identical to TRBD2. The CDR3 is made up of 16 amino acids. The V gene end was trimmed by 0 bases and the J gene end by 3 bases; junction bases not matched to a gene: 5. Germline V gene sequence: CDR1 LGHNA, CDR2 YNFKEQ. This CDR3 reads CASSQDSVAGGYEQYF. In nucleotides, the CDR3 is TGTGCCAGCAGCCAAGATTCGGTAGCGGGAGGCTACGAGCAGTACTTC.